The TCR beta chain under discussion was sequenced for a study of T cell responses to AZD1222 COVID-19 vaccine. CDR1 and CDR2 from the germline V gene are SGHTS and YDEGEE. Trimming stripped 4 bases from V and 5 bases from J, with 23 bases between. The CDR3 loop spans 17 amino acids. This clone was seen a handful of times. Here immunoSEQ multiplex PCR was the method, and the copy in TCRdb shows in-frame clones only, minus some. The repertoire holds around 150,000 clones, with 80% to 95% as singletons. The V gene is TRBV5-8, the J gene TRBJ2-3; D tentatively reads TRBD1 or TRBD2 (8 bases each). The input for sequencing was peripheral blood, taken 28 days after the second AZD1222 dose. The TCR was taken from an adult who received the AZD1222 COVID-19 vaccine. CDR3 residues: CASSPGTGLLAGDTQYF. The CDR3, as DNA: TGTGCCAGCAGCCCCGGGACAGGTCTGCTAGCGGGAGATACGCAGTATTTT.